Shown below are 29 T cell receptor beta chains from a single sample sequenced in a study of control samples from healthy donors and cancer patients. Only in-frame clones appear in the TCRdb table, and some are missing; sequencing was by immunoSEQ multiplex PCR. The repertoire holds about 21,000 clones, with around four fifths as singletons. Input material: PBMCs. The source of these receptors is a man in his 60s with colorectal cancer.

Of note for this clone: Different DNA sequences within this sample yield the same CDR3. V and J are TRBV5-1 and TRBJ2-1; D call uncertain. Trimming took off 4 bases at V and 6 bases at J, with 17 bases between the two ends. The CDR3 sequence is 15 residues long. Germline V gene data show CDR1 as SGHRS and CDR2 as YFSETQ. The CDR3 nucleotides are TGCGCCAGCAGCATGTCGGGTAGCCAACTCAATGAGCAGTTCTTC. It encodes CASSMSGSQLNEQFF.

The rearrangement uses TRBV2 and TRBJ2-5; 10 nucleotides line up with TRBD1. From germline, CDR1 is SNHLY and CDR2 FYNNEI. This CDR3 region has 13 residues. V lost 5 bases to trimming and J lost 4 bases; unmatched junction nucleotides: 1. The CDR3 region is CASSRDRGETQYF. The CDR3 nucleotides are TGTGCCAGCAGTAGGGACAGGGGAGAGACCCAGTACTTC.

This clone appeared a few times. V is TRBV27 and J is TRBJ2-3, with unresolved D. CDR3 length: 12 residues. The ends were cut back, 3 bases at V and 0 bases at J, with 1 base in the middle. The germline V gene encodes CDR1 MNHEY and CDR2 SMNVEV (reference sequence). This CDR3 is CASSFSTDTQYF. The CDR3 DNA reads TGTGCCAGCAGTTTCAGCACAGATACGCAGTATTTT.

CDR3 nucleotides: TGCGCCAGCAGTGACCTGGACCTATCTTCGGTCACCTTC. Translated, it gives CASSDLDLSSVTF. The chain couples TRBV10-2 to TRBJ1-2; D remains ambiguous. The CDR3 consists of 13 residues. The germline gives CDR1 WSHSY, CDR2 SAAADI. Trimming stripped 3 bases from V and 13 bases from J, with 18 bases between.

The chain joins TRBV5-1 to TRBJ2-1, with a tentative D call TRBD2 (6 bases). With 1 base removed from V and 9 bases from J, the gap between germline ends came to 17 bases. Germline V gene lookup returns CDR1 SGHRS and CDR2 YFSETQ. The CDR3 runs to 15 residues. CDR3 amino acids: CASSLSGLSVGEQFF. The CDR3 DNA follows: TGCGCCAGCAGCTTGTCGGGACTGTCGGTTGGTGAGCAGTTCTTC.

In its sample, this clone was seen a few times. CDR3 region: CASSVFSSQETQYF. For the CDR3, the DNA is TGTGCCAGCAGTGTCTTCAGCTCACAAGAGACCCAGTACTTC. The rearrangement joins TRBV2 to TRBJ2-5; D uncertain. Germline V gene sequence: CDR1 SNHLY, CDR2 FYNNEI. Deletions cut 4 bases from V and 2 bases from J, with 11 bases between. This CDR3 contains 14 residues.

CDR3 region: CASTPGGEIGTEAFF. The CDR3 nucleotides are TGTGCCAGCACCCCAGGCGGGGAAATAGGAACTGAAGCTTTCTTT. V is TRBV28 and J is TRBJ1-1, with D hard to call. Per germline, CDR1 MDHEN and CDR2 SYDVKM. Trimming removed 7 bases at V and 5 bases at J, with 20 bases between. The CDR3 sequence is 15 residues long.

The V gene is TRBV5-5, the J gene TRBJ1-1; the D is unclear. Germline V gene sequence: CDR1 SGHKS, CDR2 YYEKEE (reference sequence). V was shortened by 3 bases and J by 1 base, with 22 bases between the two germline ends. This CDR3 spans 18 amino acids. CDR3 residues: CASSYGILKIRRNTEAFF. The DNA of the CDR3 is TGTGCCAGCAGCTACGGGATCCTTAAAATCAGGAGGAACACTGAAGCTTTCTTT.

The CDR3 nucleotides are TGTGCCAGCAGCTTCGACGGGGACGCCTACAATGAGCAGTTCTTC. Translated, it gives CASSFDGDAYNEQFF. V and J are TRBV7-9 and TRBJ2-1; D is possibly TRBD1 or TRBD2 (5 bases each). This CDR3 comprises 15 residues. CDR1 SEHNR and CDR2 FQNEAQ come from the germline V gene (reference sequence). Trimming took off 3 bases at V and 2 bases at J, with 11 bases between the two ends.

This sequence joins TRBV4-3 and TRBJ1-4; D is perhaps TRBD1 (5 bases). V lost 0 bases and J lost 3, with 14 bases in between. Germline lookup yields CDR1 LGHNA and CDR2 YSLEER. The CDR3 has 17 residues. The CDR3 protein is CASSQDPMGQSNEKLFF. The CDR3 bases are TGCGCCAGCAGCCAAGACCCGATGGGGCAGTCTAATGAAAAACTGTTTTTT.

The chain carries TRBV5-8 and TRBJ1-1; tentatively, D is TRBD1 (5 bases). The V and J ends lost 4 bases and 0 bases respectively, with 13 bases between them. Per germline, CDR1 SGHTS and CDR2 YDEGEE. The CDR3 contains 15 residues. In nucleotides, the CDR3 is TGTGCCAGCAGCCCCGGCGGGGGATTGAACACTGAAGCTTTCTTT. As protein: CASSPGGGLNTEAFF.

J is TRBJ2-2 and V is TRBV6-5; D not certain. V lost 6 bases and J lost 10, with 15 bases in between. The germline gives CDR1 MNHEY, CDR2 SVGAGI. CDR3 length equals 13 residues. The CDR3 reads CASRPGAYLELFF. CDR3 DNA: TGTGCCAGCAGACCGGGCGCATATTTGGAGCTGTTTTTT.

This clone was found once. V usage is TRBV30 and J usage is TRBJ2-2, with 8 bases lining up with TRBD1. V gave up 0 bases and J gave up 6 bases; unmatched junction bases: 0. Germline CDR1 reads GTSNPN; CDR2 reads SVGIG (reference sequence). The CDR3 length is 13 residues. The CDR3 loop is CAWSVQGAGELFF. In nucleotides, the CDR3 is TGTGCCTGGAGTGTACAGGGGGCCGGGGAGCTGTTTTTT.

This chain links TRBV6-4 with TRBJ1-4; possible D gene TRBD1, 5 bases. The germline V and J ends were trimmed by 6 bases and 4 bases, with 9 bases remaining between them. The germline V gene encodes CDR1 MRHNA and CDR2 SNTAGT. There are 13 residues in the CDR3. The CDR3 DNA is TGTGCCAGCAGATCAGGGAATAATGAAAAACTGTTTTTT. The encoded protein is CASRSGNNEKLFF.

V gene TRBV19 combines with J gene TRBJ1-1; D unresolved. In germline, CDR1 is LNHDA, CDR2 SQIVND (reference sequence). The V end lost 8 bases, the J end lost 5 bases, and 15 bases lay between the germline ends. The CDR3 totals 13 residues. CDR3 in amino acids: CASQLQKGTEAFF. The CDR3, as DNA: TGTGCCAGTCAACTCCAAAAGGGAACTGAAGCTTTCTTT.

The chain combines TRBV29-1 with TRBJ2-2; 7 bases map to TRBD2. The CDR3 sequence is 16 residues long. Germline loops: CDR1 SQVTM, CDR2 ANQGSEA. The J segment lost 1 base and the V segment lost 7 bases, leaving 12 bases of the junction unmatched. The CDR3 DNA follows: TGCAGCGCGAAAGGTACCGCGGGGGAGAACACCGGGGAGCTGTTTTTT. Translation: CSAKGTAGENTGELFF.

The chain couples TRBV28 to TRBJ2-3; D is uncertain. The germline V and J ends were trimmed by 6 bases and 1 base, with 5 bases remaining between them. This CDR3 is built from 12 residues. Germline V gives CDR1 MDHEN, CDR2 SYDVKM. The CDR3 sequence: CASRGGTDTQYF. In nucleotides, the CDR3 is TGTGCCAGCAGGGGCGGCACAGATACGCAGTATTTT.

The chain employs TRBV19 and TRBJ2-1; 11 nucleotides align to TRBD2. The CDR3 runs 16 residues. Germline trimming cut 5 bases from V and 0 bases from J; bases unmatched to any gene: 3. CDR1 and CDR2 from the germline V gene are LNHDA and SQIVND (reference sequence). The CDR3 spells CASSATSGDSYNEQFF. CDR3 in DNA: TGTGCCAGTAGTGCGACTAGCGGGGACTCCTACAATGAGCAGTTCTTC. The full variable domain, in which reference TRBV19 and TRBJ2-1 provide the parts outside the CDR3, is DGGITQSPKYLFRKEGQNVTLSCEQNLNHDAMYWYRQDPGQGLRLIYYSQIVNDFQKGDIAEGYSVSREKKESFPLTVTSAQKNPTAFYLCASSATSGDSYNEQFFGPGTRLTVL.

The V and J genes are TRBV25-1 and TRBJ2-2, with a tentative D call TRBD2 (6 bases). CDR1 and CDR2 (germline): MGHDK, SYGVNS. Between the trimmed V and J ends, which lost 8 bases and 1 base, there was a span of 14 bases. The CDR3 consists of 15 residues. This chain's CDR3 is CASRDGGVNTGELFF. The CDR3 DNA is TGTGCCAGCCGGGACGGAGGGGTGAACACCGGGGAGCTGTTTTTT. The full variable domain, its missing parts supplied by reference TRBV25-1 and TRBJ2-2, is EADIYQTPRYLVIGTGKKITLECSQTMGHDKMYWYQQDPGMELHLIHYSYGVNSTEKGDLSSESTVSRIRTEHFPLTLESARPSHTSQYLCASRDGGVNTGELFFGEGSRLTVL.

The CDR3: CAWQPGSGTEAFF. CDR3 coding DNA: TGTGCCTGGCAACCAGGCTCGGGGACTGAAGCTTTCTTT. This chain connects TRBV30 to TRBJ1-1, with D hard to call. The CDR3 spans 13 residues. V was pared by 5 bases and J by 5 bases, with 15 bases between. Germline lookup yields CDR1 GTSNPN and CDR2 SVGIG (reference sequence). Full variable domain (missing parts from reference TRBV30 and TRBJ1-1): SQTIHQWPATLVQPVGSPLSLECTVEGTSNPNLYWYRQAAGRGLQLLFYSVGIGQISSEVPQNLSASRPQDRQFILSSKKLLLSDSGFYLCAWQPGSGTEAFFGQGTRLTVV.

The chain couples TRBV20-1 to TRBJ2-1, with D maybe TRBD1 (6 bases). Per the germline V gene, CDR1 is DFQATT and CDR2 is SNEGSKA (reference sequence). CDR3 length: 11 amino acids. V lost 5 bases to trimming and J lost 8 bases, with 10 bases between them. The DNA of the CDR3 is TGCAGTGCTTACAGGGATTATGAGCAGTTCTTC. It specifies CSAYRDYEQFF.

This clone was counted between two and nine times. J is TRBJ1-2 and V is TRBV5-1, with 7 bases that match TRBD1. This CDR3 comprises 13 residues. CDR1 is SGHRS, CDR2 YFSETQ, per germline. V was pared by 5 bases and J by 4 bases, with 5 bases of the junction left unmatched. In DNA, the CDR3 is TGCGCCAGCAGTACAGGGGATCTCTATGGCTACACCTTC. This encodes CASSTGDLYGYTF.

The chain joins TRBV6-5 to TRBJ2-7, with TRBD1 identical over 9 bases. Looked up from germline, CDR1 is MNHEY and CDR2 is SVGAGI. Trimming at V came to 6 bases and at J to 4 bases, leaving 7 bases not matched to a gene. There are 14 residues in the CDR3. The CDR3 DNA is TGTGCCAGCAGCGTGGACAGGGGAGGATACGAGCAGTACTTC. Its translation: CASSVDRGGYEQYF.

This chain joins TRBV13 and TRBJ2-1; TRBD2 aligns across 8 bases. The CDR3 is 15 amino acids. J was trimmed by 6 bases and V by 5 bases; bases with no gene match: 9. Germline lookup yields CDR1 PRHDT and CDR2 FYEKMQ (reference sequence). As DNA, the CDR3 is TGTGCCAGCAGCCTTCGGGAGGGAAGAGGCAATGAGCAGTTCTTC. Amino acid sequence: CASSLREGRGNEQFF.

This sequence joins TRBV20-1 and TRBJ2-7; D perhaps matches TRBD1 (5 bases). The length of the CDR3 is 11 residues. Looked up from germline, CDR1 is DFQATT and CDR2 is SNEGSKA (reference sequence). V dropped 0 bases and J dropped 8 bases, with 8 bases sitting between them. CDR3 bases: TGCAGTGCTAGAGATCAGGGTCAGCAGTACTTC. It codes for CSARDQGQQYF.

J is TRBJ1-2 and V is TRBV5-1; the D is unclear. Trimming pared 7 bases from V and 4 bases from J, leaving 20 bases between. Germline V gene lookup returns CDR1 SGHRS and CDR2 YFSETQ. The CDR3 sequence is 15 residues long. The CDR3 DNA follows: TGCGCCAGCCGCACCCGCAGCTCCCCCCTCTATGGCTACACCTTC. It encodes CASRTRSSPLYGYTF. Supplemented by reference TRBV5-1 and TRBJ1-2, the full variable domain reads KAGVTQTPRYLIKTRGQQVTLSCSPISGHRSVSWYQQTPGQGLQFLFEYFSETQRNKGNFPGRFSGRQFSNSRSEMNVSTLELGDSALYLCASRTRSSPLYGYTFGSGTRLTVV.

This chain connects TRBV18 to TRBJ2-2, with D perhaps TRBD1 (6 bases). The germline V and J ends were trimmed by 1 base and 0 bases, with 15 bases remaining between them. CDR1 is KGHSH and CDR2 is LQKENI in the germline V gene. The CDR3 is made up of 18 amino acids. The CDR3 spells CASSPLSMGASNTGELFF. The CDR3 bases are TGTGCCAGCTCACCACTGTCGATGGGGGCCTCGAACACCGGGGAGCTGTTTTTT.

The DNA of the CDR3 is TGCAGCGTTCAGGGGCTTTCGGAAAAACTGTTTTTT. It encodes CSVQGLSEKLFF. The chain joins TRBV29-1 to TRBJ1-4; possibly TRBD1 for D (6 bases). CDR3 length: 12 residues. Trimming left V 5 bases short and J 8 bases short, with 12 bases between. Germline lookup yields CDR1 SQVTM and CDR2 ANQGSEA.

This clone appeared a few times. The chain recombines TRBV19 with TRBJ1-2; D may be TRBD1 (6 bases). With 8 bases removed from V and 2 bases from J, the gap between germline ends came to 12 bases. Looked up from germline, CDR1 is LNHDA and CDR2 is SQIVND (reference sequence). The CDR3 spans 13 residues. The CDR3 DNA follows: TGTGCCAGTCGCGGGGGGCACAACTATGGCTACACCTTC. Amino acids: CASRGGHNYGYTF. Full variable domain (missing parts from reference TRBV19 and TRBJ1-2): DGGITQSPKYLFRKEGQNVTLSCEQNLNHDAMYWYRQDPGQGLRLIYYSQIVNDFQKGDIAEGYSVSREKKESFPLTVTSAQKNPTAFYLCASRGGHNYGYTFGSGTRLTVV.